The T cell receptor beta chain under discussion was sequenced for a study of T cells in Graves' hyperthyroidism and ophthalmopathy. This clonotype was observed many times. Researchers amplified the TCR beta CDR3 regions from RNA transcripts. An initial round of RT-PCR targeting the TCR CDR3 relied on the HTBI primer set. TCRdb fed the multiplex PCR reads into MiXCR, producing one record per CDR3 protein. The sample includes over 550,000 distinct CDR3 sequences, over 15% of them seen just once. The ends lost 5 bases at V and 7 bases at J; junction bases unmatched: 10. Germline V gives CDR1 MDHEN, CDR2 SYDVKM. This CDR3 spans 16 amino acids.

The origin of this receptor is a woman aged 18-35 years with Graves' hyperthyroidism. The V and J genes are TRBV28 and TRBJ1-5, with 11 bases fitting TRBD1. The sequenced sample was blood. The CDR3 region has the DNA TGTGCCAGCAGTATCCCGGGACAGGGGGAGAGACAGCCCCAGCATTTT. Protein product: CASSIPGQGERQPQHF.